This T cell receptor beta chain was observed in a study of shared T cell receptors in the human thymus. Germline CDR1 reads ENHRY; CDR2 reads SYGVKD. Trimming at V came to 7 bases and at J to 7 bases, leaving 5 bases not matched to a gene. This CDR3 has 13 amino acids. Generated by immunoSEQ multiplex PCR, the TCRdb table keeps only in-frame clones and is missing some. This table holds 720,000 or so clones, 80% to 90% found once. Separately, the same data were catalogued under a study of human thymus T cells. This second report adds: It was healthy Finnish infants having corrective surgery for congenital heart defects who were the donors. Resections that were taken during corrective heart surgery supplied the thymus tissue. There appeared to be biased usage of V and J genes in thymic and blood repertoires. Related research found strongly overlapping thymic repertoires in unrelated individuals.

The chain couples TRBV10-3 to TRBJ1-2, with 11 bases lining up with TRBD1. The receptor's source is a girl under two years old with a congenital heart defect. The sequenced sample was thymocytes. CDR3 in amino acids: CAIMGTGGFGYTF. DNA for the CDR3: TGTGCCATCATGGGGACAGGGGGATTTGGCTACACCTTC.